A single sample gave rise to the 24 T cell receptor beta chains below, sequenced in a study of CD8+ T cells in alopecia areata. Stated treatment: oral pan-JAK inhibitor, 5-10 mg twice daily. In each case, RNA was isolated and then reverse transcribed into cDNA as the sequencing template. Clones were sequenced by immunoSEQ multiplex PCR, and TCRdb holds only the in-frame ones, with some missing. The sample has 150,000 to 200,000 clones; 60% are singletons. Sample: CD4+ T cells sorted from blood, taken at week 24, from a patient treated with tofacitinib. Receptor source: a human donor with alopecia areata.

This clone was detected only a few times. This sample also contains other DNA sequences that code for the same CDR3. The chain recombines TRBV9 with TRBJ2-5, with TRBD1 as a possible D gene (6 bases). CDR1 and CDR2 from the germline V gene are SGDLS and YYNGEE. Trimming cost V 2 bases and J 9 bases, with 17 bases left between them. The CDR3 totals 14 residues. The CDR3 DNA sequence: TGTGCCAGCAGCGTCGACGAGGGGGTGGGCTCCCAGTACTTC. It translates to CASSVDEGVGSQYF.

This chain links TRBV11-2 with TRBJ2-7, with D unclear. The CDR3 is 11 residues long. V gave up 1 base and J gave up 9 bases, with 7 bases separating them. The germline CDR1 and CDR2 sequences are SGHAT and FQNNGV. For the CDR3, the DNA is TGTGCCAGCAGCTTAGCCGGTGGGCAGTACTTC. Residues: CASSLAGGQYF.

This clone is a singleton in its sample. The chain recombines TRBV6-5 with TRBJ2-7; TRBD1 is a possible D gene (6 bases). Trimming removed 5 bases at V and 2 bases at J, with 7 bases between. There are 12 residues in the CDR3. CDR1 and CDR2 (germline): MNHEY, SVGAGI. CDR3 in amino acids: CASSRDTYEQYF. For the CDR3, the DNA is TGTGCCAGCAGTCGGGACACCTACGAGCAGTACTTC.

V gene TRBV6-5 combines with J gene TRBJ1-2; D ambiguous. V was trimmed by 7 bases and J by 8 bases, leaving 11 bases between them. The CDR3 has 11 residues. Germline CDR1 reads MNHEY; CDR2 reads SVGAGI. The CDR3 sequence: CASIGRGGYTF. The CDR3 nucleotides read TGTGCCAGCATAGGACGCGGAGGCTACACCTTC.

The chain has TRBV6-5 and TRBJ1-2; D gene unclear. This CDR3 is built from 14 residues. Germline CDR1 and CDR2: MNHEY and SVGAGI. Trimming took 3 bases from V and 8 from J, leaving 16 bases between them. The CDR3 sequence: CASSYRSVSGGYTF. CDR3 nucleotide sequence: TGTGCCAGCAGTTATCGCTCAGTCTCGGGGGGCTACACCTTC.

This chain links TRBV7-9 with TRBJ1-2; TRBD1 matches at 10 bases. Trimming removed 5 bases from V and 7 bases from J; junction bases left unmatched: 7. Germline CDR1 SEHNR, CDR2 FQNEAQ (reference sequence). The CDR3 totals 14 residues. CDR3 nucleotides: TGTGCCAGCAGCCCCGGGACAGGGGATAGTGGCTACACCTTC. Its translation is CASSPGTGDSGYTF. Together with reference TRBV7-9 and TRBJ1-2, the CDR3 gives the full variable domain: DTGVSQNPRHKITKRGQNVTFRCDPISEHNRLYWYRQTLGQGPEFLTYFQNEAQLEKSRLLSDRFSAERPKGSFSTLEIQRTEQGDSAMYLCASSPGTGDSGYTFGSGTRLTVV.

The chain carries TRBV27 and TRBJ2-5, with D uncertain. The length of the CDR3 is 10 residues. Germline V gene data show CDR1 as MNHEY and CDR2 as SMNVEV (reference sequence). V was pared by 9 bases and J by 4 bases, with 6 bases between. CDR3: CARASETQYF. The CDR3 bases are TGTGCCAGGGCATCAGAGACCCAGTACTTC.

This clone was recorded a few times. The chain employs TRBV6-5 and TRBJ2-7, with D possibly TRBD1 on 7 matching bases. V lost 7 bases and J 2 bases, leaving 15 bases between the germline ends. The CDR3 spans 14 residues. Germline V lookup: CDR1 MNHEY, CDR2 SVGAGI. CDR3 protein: CASTDAGQPYEQYF. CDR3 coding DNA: TGTGCCAGCACGGACGCGGGACAGCCCTACGAGCAGTACTTC.

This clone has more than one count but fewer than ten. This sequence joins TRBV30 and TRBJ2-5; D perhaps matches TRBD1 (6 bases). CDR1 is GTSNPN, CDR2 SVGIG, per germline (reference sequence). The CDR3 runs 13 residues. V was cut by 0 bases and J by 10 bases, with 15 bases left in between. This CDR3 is CAWSVLGGAGQYF. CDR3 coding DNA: TGTGCCTGGAGTGTACTAGGGGGAGCAGGCCAGTACTTC.

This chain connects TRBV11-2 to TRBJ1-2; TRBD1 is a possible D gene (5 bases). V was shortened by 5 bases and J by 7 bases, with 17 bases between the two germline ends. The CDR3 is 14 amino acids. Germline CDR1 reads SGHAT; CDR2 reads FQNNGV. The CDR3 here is CASSASRDLAGYTF. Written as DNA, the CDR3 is TGTGCCAGCAGCGCGTCCCGGGACCTTGCTGGCTACACCTTC. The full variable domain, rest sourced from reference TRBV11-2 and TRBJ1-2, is EAGVAQSPRYKIIEKRQSVAFWCNPISGHATLYWYQQILGQGPKLLIQFQNNGVVDDSQLPKDRFSAERLKGVDSTLKIQPAKLEDSAVYLCASSASRDLAGYTFGSGTRLTVV.

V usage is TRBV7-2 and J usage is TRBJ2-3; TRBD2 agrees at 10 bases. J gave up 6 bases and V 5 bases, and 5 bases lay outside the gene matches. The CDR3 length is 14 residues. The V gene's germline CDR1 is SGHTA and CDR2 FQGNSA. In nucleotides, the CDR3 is TGTGCCAGCAGCCCGGGACTAGCGTTCGATACGCAGTATTTT. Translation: CASSPGLAFDTQYF.

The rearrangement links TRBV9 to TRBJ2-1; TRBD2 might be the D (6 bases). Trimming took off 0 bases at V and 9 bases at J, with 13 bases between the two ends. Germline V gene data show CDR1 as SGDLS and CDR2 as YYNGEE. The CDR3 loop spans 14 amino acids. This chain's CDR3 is CASSVVVIGGEQFF. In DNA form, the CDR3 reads TGTGCCAGCAGCGTAGTCGTGATCGGGGGTGAGCAGTTCTTC.

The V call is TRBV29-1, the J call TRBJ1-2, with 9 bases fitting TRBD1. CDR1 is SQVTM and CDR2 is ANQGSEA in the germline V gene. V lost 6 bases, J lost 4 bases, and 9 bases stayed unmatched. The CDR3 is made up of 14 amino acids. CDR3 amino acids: CSVRTGQGLYGYTF. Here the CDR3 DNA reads TGCAGCGTCCGAACGGGACAGGGTCTCTATGGCTACACCTTC.

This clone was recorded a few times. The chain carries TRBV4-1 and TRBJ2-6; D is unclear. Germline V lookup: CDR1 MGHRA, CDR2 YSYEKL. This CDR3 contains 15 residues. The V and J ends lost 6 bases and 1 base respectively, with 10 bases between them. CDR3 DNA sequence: TGCGCCAGCAGTCTAAGCCCGTCTGGGGCCAACGTCCTGACTTTC. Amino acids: CASSLSPSGANVLTF.

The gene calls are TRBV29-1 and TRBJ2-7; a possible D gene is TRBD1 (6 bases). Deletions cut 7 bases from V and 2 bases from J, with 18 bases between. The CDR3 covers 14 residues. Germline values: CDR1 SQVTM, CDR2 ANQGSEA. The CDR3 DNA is TGCAGCGCTCTGGACAGTCACCCCCCCTACGAGCAGTACTTC. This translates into CSALDSHPPYEQYF.

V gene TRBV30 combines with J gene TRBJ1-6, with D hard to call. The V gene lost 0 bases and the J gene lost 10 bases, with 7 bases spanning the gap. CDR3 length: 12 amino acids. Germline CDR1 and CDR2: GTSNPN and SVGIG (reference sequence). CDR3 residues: CAWSVLVSPLHF. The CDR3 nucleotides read TGTGCCTGGAGTGTATTAGTGTCACCCCTCCACTTT.

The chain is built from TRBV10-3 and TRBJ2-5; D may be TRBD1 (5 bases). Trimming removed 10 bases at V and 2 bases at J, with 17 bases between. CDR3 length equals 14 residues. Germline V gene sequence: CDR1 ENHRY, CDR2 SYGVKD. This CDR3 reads CATTTAAQQETQYF. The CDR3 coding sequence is TGTGCCACCACGACAGCCGCGCAACAAGAGACCCAGTACTTC.

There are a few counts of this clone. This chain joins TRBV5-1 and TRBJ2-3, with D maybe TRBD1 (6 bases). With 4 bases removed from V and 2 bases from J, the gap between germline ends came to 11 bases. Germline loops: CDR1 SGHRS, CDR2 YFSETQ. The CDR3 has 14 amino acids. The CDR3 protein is CASSTGQPTDTQYF. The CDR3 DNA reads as TGCGCCAGCAGCACGGGACAACCCACAGATACGCAGTATTTT.

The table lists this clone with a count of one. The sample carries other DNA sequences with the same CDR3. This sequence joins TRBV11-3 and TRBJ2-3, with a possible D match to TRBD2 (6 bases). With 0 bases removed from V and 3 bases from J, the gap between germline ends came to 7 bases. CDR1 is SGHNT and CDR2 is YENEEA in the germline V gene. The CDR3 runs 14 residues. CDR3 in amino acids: CASSLEGGTDTQYF. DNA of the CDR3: TGTGCCAGCAGCTTAGAGGGGGGAACAGATACGCAGTATTTT.

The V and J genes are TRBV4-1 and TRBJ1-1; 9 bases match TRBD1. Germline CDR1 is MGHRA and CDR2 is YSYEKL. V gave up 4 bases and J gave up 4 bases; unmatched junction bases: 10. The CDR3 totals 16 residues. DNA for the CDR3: TGCGCCAGCAGCCCAGCCCCGGGACAGGGTAGCACTGAAGCTTTCTTT. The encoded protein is CASSPAPGQGSTEAFF.

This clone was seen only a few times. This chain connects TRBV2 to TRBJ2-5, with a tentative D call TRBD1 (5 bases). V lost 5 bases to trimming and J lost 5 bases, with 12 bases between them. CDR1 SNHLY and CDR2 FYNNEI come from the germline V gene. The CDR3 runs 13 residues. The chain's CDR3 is CASSLGARETQYF. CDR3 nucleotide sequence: TGTGCCAGCAGTCTTGGGGCTAGGGAGACCCAGTACTTC. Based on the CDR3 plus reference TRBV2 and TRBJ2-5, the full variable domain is EPEVTQTPSHQVTQMGQEVILRCVPISNHLYFYWYRQILGQKVEFLVSFYNNEISEKSEIFDDQFSVERPDGSNFTLKIRSTKLEDSAMYFCASSLGARETQYFGPGTRLLVL.

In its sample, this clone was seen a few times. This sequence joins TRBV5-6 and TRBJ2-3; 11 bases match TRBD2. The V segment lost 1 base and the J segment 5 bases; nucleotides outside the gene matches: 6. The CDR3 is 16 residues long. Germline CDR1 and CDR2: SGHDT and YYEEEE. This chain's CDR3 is CASSLWGLAVRDTQYF. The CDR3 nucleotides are TGTGCCAGCAGCTTGTGGGGACTAGCGGTTCGAGATACGCAGTATTTT.

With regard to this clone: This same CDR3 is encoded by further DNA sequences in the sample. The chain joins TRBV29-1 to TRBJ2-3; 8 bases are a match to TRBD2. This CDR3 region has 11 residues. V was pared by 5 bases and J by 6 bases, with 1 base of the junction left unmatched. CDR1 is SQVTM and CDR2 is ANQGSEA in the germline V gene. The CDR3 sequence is CSVREGDTQYF. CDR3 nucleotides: TGCAGCGTTCGGGAGGGGGATACGCAGTATTTT.

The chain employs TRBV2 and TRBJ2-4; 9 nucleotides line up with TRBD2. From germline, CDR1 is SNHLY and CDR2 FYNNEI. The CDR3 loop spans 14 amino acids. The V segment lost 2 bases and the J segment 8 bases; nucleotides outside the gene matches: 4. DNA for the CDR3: TGTGCCAGCAGTGAACCGGCTAGCGGGGACATTCAGTACTTC. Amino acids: CASSEPASGDIQYF.